The T cell receptor beta chain under discussion was sequenced for a study of cytomegalovirus exposure and HLA in healthy donors. Broader study findings: An observed cluster of highly shared sequence variants was recorded as a likely sequencing artifact. Per published reports, the classifier diagnosed cytomegalovirus status with high specificity and sensitivity. At a 0.05 false discovery rate, a later analysis found around 15,000 TCR beta sequences to be associated with HLA alleles. Because they were indistinguishable, some V segments, including TRBV6-2 and TRBV6-3, were excluded.

The germline gives CDR1 LGHNT, CDR2 FRNRAP. The CDR3 extends over 13 amino acids. V was shortened by 4 bases and J by 5 bases, with 11 bases between the two germline ends. Concerning this clone itself: As yet, its antigen is unknown.

This PCR relied on a set of 60 Vbeta primers and 13 Jbeta primers. Produced via immunoSEQ multiplex PCR; TCRdb's table is partial and in-frame only. The specimen's table records over 80,000 clones. The V gene is TRBV12-5, the J gene TRBJ1-1; D unresolved. Sequencing was done on a sample of PBMCs. The receptor's source is a girl between 10 and 17 years old in good health and CMV-seropositive. CDR3 in amino acids: CASGSPLRTEAFF. The CDR3 coding sequence is TGTGCTAGTGGTTCGCCCCTGCGGACTGAAGCTTTCTTT. Looking up the rest from reference TRBV12-5 and TRBJ1-1 gives the full variable domain: DARVTQTPRHKVTEMGQEVTMRCQPILGHNTVFWYRQTMMQGLELLAYFRNRAPLDDSGMPKDRFSAEMPDATLATLKIQPSEPRDSAVYFCASGSPLRTEAFFGQGTRLTVV.